This T cell receptor beta chain was retrieved from a study of spatial heterogeneity in lung cancer (dated by TCRdb to the late 2010s). In the study overall: More beta-chain than alpha-chain transcripts were consistently detected, likely reflecting higher beta-chain transcript abundance. In the raw uncorrected reads, each unique combination of TCR and UMI appeared more than ten times on average. The study linked features of the TCR repertoire to counts of nonsynonymous mutations, which were determined by whole-exome sequencing of tumor tissue. Both alpha and beta chains were TCR-sequenced in samples taken at surgery, namely 220 tumor regions, around 61 matched nontumor lung samples and 50 to 60 PBMC samples. In non-small cell lung cancer, the study made a quantitative comparison of TCR alpha and beta repertoires among multiple tumor regions, matched nontumor lung and blood.

Read against the paper, the sample's time point label means: sample taken at primary tumor resection. Donors were approximately 72 patients with early-stage, untreated non-small cell lung cancer from the lung TRACERx cohort. Whole RNA extracted from tumor and nontumor lung tissue, or from cryopreserved PBMC samples, was used for TCR sequencing without cell sorting. Patients were selected for TCR sequencing only if sufficient RNA was available from at least two tumor regions. Paper-wide results and their limitations: Additional single-cell paired TCR alpha and beta sequencing was considered necessary to confirm, at a functional level, the hypothesis that regional TCRs recognize regional mutations. Ubiquitous expanded tumor TCRs showed up in blood more often at tumor resection than at routine follow-up.

Taken from the germline V gene (reference sequence), the CDR1 and CDR2 loops are MNHNY and SVGAGI. The cysteine opens and the phenylalanine closes a CDR3 of 17 amino acids. CDR3 DNA is the only sequence kept; it has 51 bases, read in frame from the first base. Clipping removes 5 bases from V and 6 bases from J, with 13 as the unmatched junction base count. Libraries were made using 5' RACE. The run used a NextSeq 500. To allow correction of PCR and sequencing errors, the TCR library protocol tagged every TCR cDNA molecule with a unique molecular identifier. From the authors' description of their analysis: TCR identification, UMI-based error correction and CDR3 extraction were performed with Decombinator tools. Expanded TCRs were defined as those above a frequency of 2 per 1,000, corresponding to the top 1% of the tumor frequency distribution. Each repertoire was subsampled 100 times to 5,000 TCRs, after which Renyi diversity was computed with the R vegan package. CDR3 similarity networks were built from amino acid triplet string-kernel similarity, with CDR3s being connected when pairwise similarity was above 0.82. The public reads were run again by TCRdb, first through fastp at Q25 and then through MiXCR, and only productive beta chains were kept. Under each unique CDR3 protein, matching rows form one entry showing the most common genes and DNA. TCRdb assigned the V and J calls; the authors' analysis was not used. This sample comprises about 92,000 distinct CDR3 sequences, more than 10% of them detected only once. The top ten hold over 40% of the sample.

This clonotype has only a few counts. Its binding antigen is unknown. No much larger clone is present one base from it, and per-base qualities are unavailable. This chain joins TRBV6-6 to TRBJ1-6; TRBD1 aligns with 7 central bases. The sample here was PBMCs, taken at surgery. The sequence was collected from a male donor with early-stage non-small cell lung cancer. The CDR3 has the sequence CASSPPPGQHANSPLHF. The nucleotides are TGTGCCAGCAGTCCCCCTCCGGGACAGCACGCTAATTCACCCCTCCACTTT.